Listed below are T cell receptor beta chains from one sample, sequenced in a study of cytomegalovirus exposure and HLA in healthy donors. The table came from immunoSEQ multiplex PCR; TCRdb's copy has only in-frame clones and leaves some out. Counted here are around 100,000 clones, roughly 8.2% occurring once; the ten biggest clones make up roughly 2%. Sequencing used PBMCs. Receptor source: a man aged 45-60 years in good health and CMV-seronegative. CDR3s include the opening cysteine and the closing phenylalanine or tryptophan. A D gene is named only where the DNA matches it firmly. Only some rows state a clone size, as once, few, many or a class for expanded clones.

d_call,v_call,j_call,cdr3_length,clone_size,cdr3_aa,cdr3_nt
TRBD2,TRBV30,TRBJ2-1,13,NA,CAWSVASGTEQFF,TGTGCCTGGAGTGTGGCGAGCGGGACCGAGCAGTTCTTC
NA,TRBV5-4,TRBJ2-5,14,NA,CASKESSDKETQYF,TGTGCCAGCAAGGAGTCCAGCGATAAAGAGACCCAGTACTTC
TRBD2,TRBV9,TRBJ2-1,16,once,CASGGSGGTFYNEQFF,TGTGCCAGCGGGGGATCCGGGGGGACGTTCTACAATGAGCAGTTCTTC
TRBD1,TRBV28,TRBJ1-6,13,few,CASRDREGSPLHF,TGTGCCAGCAGGGACAGGGAAGGCTCACCCCTCCACTTT
TRBD2,TRBV28,TRBJ2-1,15,NA,CASSPGTSGAREQFF,TGTGCCAGCAGTCCTGGGACTAGCGGGGCCCGGGAGCAGTTCTTC
NA,TRBV6-6,TRBJ2-5,15,few,CASSYQGGSSETQYF,TGTGCCAGCAGTTACCAGGGAGGTAGTTCAGAGACCCAGTACTTC
TRBD2,TRBV6-5,TRBJ2-3,15,NA,CASSPPGLAGDTQYF,TGTGCCAGCAGCCCCCCGGGACTAGCGGGTGATACGCAGTATTTT
NA,TRBV4-1,TRBJ1-2,15,few,CASSQDHSSNYGYTF,TGCGCCAGCAGCCAAGATCACAGTTCTAACTATGGCTACACCTTC
NA,TRBV6-1,TRBJ2-3,15,NA,CASSEGGAHTDTQYF,TGTGCCAGCAGTGAGGGGGGGGCCCACACAGATACGCAGTATTTT
NA,TRBV7-9,TRBJ2-1,14,few,CASSWTARIDEQFF,TGTGCCAGCAGCTGGACTGCTCGGATCGATGAGCAGTTCTTC
NA,TRBV5-6,TRBJ1-6,12,few,CASSPSGSPLHF,TGTGCCAGCAGCCCTAGCGGTTCACCCCTCCACTTT
TRBD1,TRBV18,TRBJ2-5,18,few,CASSPPNQGSQGAREQYF,TGTGCCAGCTCACCACCGAATCAGGGGTCACAGGGGGCGCGGGAGCAGTACTTC
NA,TRBV28,TRBJ1-6,14,few,CASSLGASAAPLHF,TGTGCCAGCAGTTTAGGCGCGTCGGCGGCGCCCCTCCACTTT
NA,TRBV7-6,TRBJ2-7,15,NA,CASSLSPDSSYEQYF,TGTGCCAGCAGCTTATCCCCGGACAGTTCCTACGAGCAGTACTTC
NA,TRBV5-1,TRBJ1-5,15,few,CASSHDGDSNQPQHF,TGCGCCAGCAGCCACGACGGGGATAGCAATCAGCCCCAGCATTTT
TRBD1,TRBV28,TRBJ2-7,14,few,CASSSGQATYEQYF,TGTGCCAGCAGTTCAGGACAGGCTACCTACGAGCAGTACTTC
TRBD1,TRBV28,TRBJ1-6,14,NA,CASRPGQGSSPLHF,TGTGCCAGCAGACCCGGACAGGGGAGTTCACCCCTCCACTTT
NA,TRBV4-1,TRBJ2-7,14,few,CASSPGGTAYEQYF,TGCGCCAGCAGCCCAGGCGGGACAGCCTACGAGCAGTACTTC
NA,TRBV6-6,TRBJ2-6,14,few,CASSYESGANVLTF,TGTGCCAGCAGTTACGAGTCTGGGGCCAACGTCCTGACTTTC
TRBD2,TRBV29-1,TRBJ2-1,14,NA,CSVDMGTTWDEQFF,TGCAGCGTTGACATGGGGACTACCTGGGATGAGCAGTTCTTC
NA,TRBV5-1,TRBJ1-5,14,NA,CASSPGGGYQPQHF,TGCGCCAGCAGCCCAGGCGGGGGGTATCAGCCCCAGCATTTT
NA,TRBV27,TRBJ2-5,15,NA,CASSFASRTRETQYF,TGTGCCAGCAGTTTCGCTAGCCGGACCAGGGAGACCCAGTACTTC
NA,TRBV9,TRBJ2-1,15,NA,CASSTRTEGYNEQFF,TGTGCCAGCAGCACCCGGACGGAGGGTTACAATGAGCAGTTCTTC
NA,TRBV7-9,TRBJ1-6,14,few,CASSSGLDNSPLHF,TGTGCCAGCAGCTCGGGACTGGATAATTCACCCCTCCACTTT
NA,TRBV4-1,TRBJ2-4,15,few,CASSQRILAKNIQYF,TGCGCCAGCAGCCAGCGAATTCTAGCCAAAAACATTCAGTACTTC
NA,TRBV5-4,TRBJ2-3,14,few,CASSVQGALDTQYF,TGTGCCAGCAGCGTACAGGGCGCACTAGATACGCAGTATTTT
NA,TRBV30,TRBJ2-7,13,few,CAWSVLGAGEQYF,TGTGCCTGGAGTGTACTCGGGGCGGGGGAGCAGTACTTC
TRBD2,TRBV5-1,TRBJ2-5,14,NA,CASSLRLAEETQYF,TGCGCCAGCAGCTTGAGACTAGCGGAAGAGACCCAGTACTTC
TRBD1,TRBV6-5,TRBJ1-5,14,NA,CASRPTGGNQPQHF,TGTGCCAGCAGGCCGACAGGGGGCAATCAGCCCCAGCATTTT
NA,TRBV7-8,TRBJ1-3,15,NA,CASSLVPFSGNTIYF,TGTGCCAGCAGCTTAGTTCCGTTCTCTGGAAACACCATATATTTT
NA,TRBV11-2,TRBJ2-7,17,NA,CASSLDGLARGPYEQYF,TGTGCCAGCAGCTTAGATGGACTCGCGCGGGGTCCCTACGAGCAGTACTTC
NA,TRBV5-1,TRBJ1-4,20,NA,CASSSYGQTVSGATNEKLFF,TGCGCCAGCAGCTCTTATGGTCAGACAGTCTCGGGTGCAACTAATGAAAAACTGTTTTTT
NA,TRBV5-6,TRBJ2-6,19,few,CASSAATGGGFSGANVLTF,TGTGCCAGCAGCGCGGCGACCGGGGGTGGCTTCTCTGGGGCCAACGTCCTGACTTTC
TRBD1,TRBV5-1,TRBJ2-5,14,NA,CASSEQGAGETQYF,TGCGCCAGCAGCGAGCAGGGGGCGGGAGAGACCCAGTACTTC
NA,TRBV18,TRBJ1-3,18,NA,CASSPTDLSDSSGNTIYF,TGTGCCAGCTCGCCTACTGACCTCTCCGACAGCTCTGGAAACACCATATATTTT
TRBD1,TRBV2,TRBJ1-4,13,NA,CASGRKGAEKLFF,TGTGCCAGCGGGAGGAAGGGGGCGGAAAAACTGTTTTTT
TRBD1,TRBV5-4,TRBJ1-4,16,NA,CASSLNPGQGYEKLFF,TGTGCCAGCAGCCTGAACCCGGGACAGGGGTATGAAAAACTGTTTTTT
NA,TRBV5-1,TRBJ1-4,13,few,CASNQGHNEKLFF,TGCGCCAGCAATCAGGGCCATAATGAAAAACTGTTTTTT
NA,TRBV5-4,TRBJ2-7,12,few,CASTPPGGGQYF,TGTGCCAGCACTCCTCCAGGGGGAGGGCAGTACTTC
TRBD2,TRBV7-9,TRBJ2-5,14,few,CASSSRGGAETQYF,TGTGCCAGCAGCTCCCGGGGGGGGGCCGAGACCCAGTACTTC
TRBD1,TRBV14,TRBJ2-1,16,few,CASSLHQGTGDIEQFF,TGTGCCAGCAGCCTACACCAGGGGACAGGGGATATTGAGCAGTTCTTC
NA,TRBV6-1,TRBJ1-5,15,NA,CASRRQRDSNQPQHF,TGTGCCAGCAGAAGACAGCGAGATAGCAATCAGCCCCAGCATTTT